The 28 T cell receptor beta chains listed next were all sequenced from one sample in a study of human T cells and chemical hapten exposure. Time point noted: patch test 1, 2 weeks after DPC sensitization. Treatment: therapeutic diphenylcyclopropenone sensitization with weekly scalp DPC. TCRdb re-analysed the RACE reads in MiXCR, keeping a single row per CDR3 protein. The data contain over 65,000 distinct CDR3 sequences, roughly 10% of them singletons. This material consisted of whole blood, taken in connection with sensitization to the hapten diphenylcyclopropenone (DPC). The receptors come from a woman between 45 and 65 years old with alopecia areata. Some clones in this sample may be carry-over from other donors' samples.

This chain uses TRBV4-3 with TRBJ1-6, with D hard to call. The V and J ends lost 0 bases and 9 bases respectively, with 9 bases between them. The CDR3 consists of 14 residues. Germline V gene sequence: CDR1 LGHNA, CDR2 YSLEER. CDR3 DNA sequence: TGCGCCAGCAGCCAAGATCGAGAAGGTTCACCCCTCCACTTT. Its translation is CASSQDREGSPLHF.

J is TRBJ1-1 and V is TRBV5-1, with TRBD1 matching over 9 bases. This CDR3 spans 13 amino acids. The J segment lost 6 bases and the V segment lost 3 bases, leaving 3 bases of the junction unmatched. Looked up from germline, CDR1 is SGHRS and CDR2 is YFSETQ. CDR3 residues: CASSWTGASEAFF. The CDR3 DNA is TGCGCCAGCAGCTGGACAGGGGCGTCTGAAGCTTTCTTT.

The chain uses TRBV5-1 and TRBJ1-1, with D possibly TRBD1 on 5 matching bases. The CDR3 spans 17 residues. CDR1 SGHRS and CDR2 YFSETQ come from the germline V gene. The germline V and J ends were trimmed by 5 bases and 6 bases, with 26 bases remaining between them. Written as DNA, the CDR3 is TGCGCCAGCAGTTCGACCTTAAACCGGGACCCCCGGGCTGAAGCTTTCTTT. This translates into CASSSTLNRDPRAEAFF. The full variable domain, in which reference TRBV5-1 and TRBJ1-1 provide the parts outside the CDR3, is KAGVTQTPRYLIKTRGQQVTLSCSPISGHRSVSWYQQTPGQGLQFLFEYFSETQRNKGNFPGRFSGRQFSNSRSEMNVSTLELGDSALYLCASSSTLNRDPRAEAFFGQGTRLTVV.

This clonotype was recorded a few times. This sequence joins TRBV29-1 and TRBJ2-1; unclear D gene. The V gene's germline CDR1 is SQVTM and CDR2 ANQGSEA. V was shortened by 1 base and J by 5 bases, with 12 bases between the two germline ends. This CDR3 has 14 residues. DNA of the CDR3: TGCAGCGTTGAAGGTTCCCAGAGAAACAATGAGCAGTTCTTC. This encodes CSVEGSQRNNEQFF.

In this sample, this clonotype turned up a few times. The rearrangement links TRBV7-9 to TRBJ2-1; 8 nucleotides line up with TRBD1. After removal of 0 bases from V and 6 bases from J, the junction contained 10 bases not matched to a gene. The germline CDR1 and CDR2 sequences are SEHNR and FQNEAQ (reference sequence). CDR3 length: 17 residues. Here the CDR3 DNA reads TGTGCCAGCAGCTTAGCGCCAGGACAGGGACTTTTCAATGAGCAGTTCTTC. Its protein is CASSLAPGQGLFNEQFF.

The chain joins TRBV24-1 to TRBJ2-1, with 7 nucleotides matching TRBD1. This CDR3 is 13 amino acids long. After removal of 7 bases from V and 4 bases from J, the junction contained 3 bases not matched to a gene. Germline V gene sequence: CDR1 KGHDR, CDR2 SFDVKD. CDR3 amino acids: CATRGGRYNEQFF. CDR3 DNA: TGTGCCACCAGAGGGGGCCGATACAATGAGCAGTTCTTC.

This clonotype was seen at least ten times. The CDR3 DNA follows: TGTGCCAGCAGGGGGGGGACAGGGAACAATGAGCAGTTCTTC. This sequence encodes CASRGGTGNNEQFF. The genes are TRBV27 and TRBJ2-1, with 9 bases fitting TRBD1. This CDR3 is 14 amino acids long. J lost 5 bases, V lost 6 bases, and 5 bases had no gene match. Germline CDR1 reads MNHEY; CDR2 reads SMNVEV (reference sequence).

This clonotype was counted a few times. The chain joins TRBV29-1 to TRBJ1-1; D is perhaps TRBD1 (5 bases). CDR1 and CDR2 (germline): SQVTM, ANQGSEA. The CDR3 has 10 amino acids. The V end lost 7 bases, the J end lost 6 bases, and 9 bases lay between the germline ends. CDR3 residues: CSATDAEAFF. DNA for the CDR3: TGCAGCGCGACAGACGCTGAAGCTTTCTTT.

This chain uses TRBV6-2 or TRBV6-3 with TRBJ1-2; D perhaps matches TRBD1 (6 bases). This CDR3 is built from 12 residues. The germline CDR1 and CDR2 sequences are MNHEY and SVGEGT. Trimming stripped 6 bases from V and 4 bases from J, with 9 bases between. The CDR3 here is CASSQGPYGYTF. The CDR3 nucleotides read TGTGCCAGCAGCCAGGGGCCCTATGGCTACACCTTC.

V usage is TRBV11-2 and J usage is TRBJ2-5, with TRBD1 matching 7 bases. Looked up from germline, CDR1 is SGHAT and CDR2 is FQNNGV. V gave up 6 bases and J gave up 0 bases; unmatched junction bases: 7. The CDR3 runs to 15 residues. CDR3 nucleotide sequence: TGTGCCAGCAGACCGGGACAGTGGGACCAAGAGACCCAGTACTTC. This gives the protein CASRPGQWDQETQYF.

J is TRBJ1-5 and V is TRBV2; TRBD1 might be the D (6 bases). The germline V gene has CDR1 SNHLY and CDR2 FYNNEI. The CDR3 totals 19 residues. Trimming left V 0 bases short and J 1 base short, with 19 bases between. In nucleotides, the CDR3 is TGTGCCAGCAGTGAAGCGCTTCAATCTGGGGGGCTCAGCAATCAGCCCCAGCATTTT. The encoded protein is CASSEALQSGGLSNQPQHF.

V usage is TRBV27 and J usage is TRBJ1-5; D not certain. The CDR3 has 13 residues. Trimming pared 3 bases from V and 3 bases from J, leaving 6 bases between. Germline CDR1 and CDR2: MNHEY and SMNVEV (reference sequence). The CDR3 DNA is TGTGCCAGCAGTTTGGCGGACAATCAGCCCCAGCATTTT. Translated: CASSLADNQPQHF.

This clonotype has ten or more counts. The chain combines TRBV5-4 with TRBJ1-2; D is unclear. V lost 2 bases and J 0 bases, leaving 8 bases between the germline ends. Germline CDR1 is SGHNT and CDR2 is YYREEE (reference sequence). The CDR3 is 14 amino acids. The CDR3 DNA follows: TGTGCCAGCAGCTTTGAACCGTCTAACTATGGCTACACCTTC. This encodes CASSFEPSNYGYTF.

This clonotype was found a few times. This sequence joins TRBV7-2 and TRBJ1-1; 11 nucleotides match TRBD1. This CDR3 comprises 16 residues. J lost 4 bases, V lost 2 bases, and 6 bases had no gene match. Germline V gene sequence: CDR1 SGHTA, CDR2 FQGNSA. In nucleotides, the CDR3 is TGTGCCAGCAGCTTAAGGACAGGGGGCGTTGGCACTGAAGCTTTCTTT. The encoded protein is CASSLRTGGVGTEAFF. Based on the CDR3 plus reference TRBV7-2 and TRBJ1-1, the full variable domain is GAGVSQSPSNKVTEKGKDVELRCDPISGHTALYWYRQSLGQGLEFLIYFQGNSAPDKSGLPSDRFSAERTGGSVSTLTIQRTQQEDSAVYLCASSLRTGGVGTEAFFGQGTRLTVV.

This clonotype was observed many times. J is TRBJ1-1 and V is TRBV7-6; D call uncertain. Germline V lookup: CDR1 SGHVS, CDR2 FNYEAQ. With 5 bases removed from V and 6 bases from J, the gap between germline ends came to 22 bases. The length of the CDR3 is 16 residues. As DNA, the CDR3 is TGTGCCAGCAGCCTGGCGGCCGGAAATCAATGGTCTGAAGCTTTCTTT. Translating gives CASSLAAGNQWSEAFF.

There are many counts of this clonotype. The chain couples TRBV5-1 to TRBJ1-4; D ambiguous. This CDR3 is built from 16 residues. The V and J ends lost 0 bases and 2 bases respectively, with 11 bases between them. Germline V gene data show CDR1 as SGHRS and CDR2 as YFSETQ. CDR3 in DNA: TGCGCCAGCAGCTTGGATTTGGGAGGGACTAATGAAAAACTGTTTTTT. Residues: CASSLDLGGTNEKLFF. Drawing the rest from reference TRBV5-1 and TRBJ1-4, the complete variable domain is KAGVTQTPRYLIKTRGQQVTLSCSPISGHRSVSWYQQTPGQGLQFLFEYFSETQRNKGNFPGRFSGRQFSNSRSEMNVSTLELGDSALYLCASSLDLGGTNEKLFFGSGTQLSVL.

This clonotype was detected many times. The chain has TRBV5-4 and TRBJ1-1; tentative D call: TRBD1 (5 bases). The V end was cut by 5 bases, the J end by 8 bases, with 10 bases between. The CDR3 has 11 residues. The V gene's germline CDR1 is SGHNT and CDR2 YYREEE (reference sequence). CDR3 nucleotide sequence: TGTGCCAGCAGTAACCGACAGGAAGCTTTCTTT. Translation: CASSNRQEAFF.

This clonotype appeared a few times. This rearrangement joins TRBV11-3 to TRBJ2-4, with no clear D. V dropped 4 bases and J dropped 0 bases, with 13 bases sitting between them. The germline V gene has CDR1 SGHNT and CDR2 YENEEA. This CDR3 spans 16 amino acids. The CDR3 DNA sequence: TGTGCCAGCAGCTATTCGACACCTTTAGCCAAAAACATTCAGTACTTC. Protein sequence: CASSYSTPLAKNIQYF.

This clonotype was counted only a few times. V is TRBV5-4 and J is TRBJ2-3, with no clear D. This CDR3 has 15 residues. Germline V gives CDR1 SGHNT, CDR2 YYREEE (reference sequence). Deletions cut 4 bases from V and 4 bases from J, with 16 bases between. The CDR3 protein is CASSLDPPPPDTQYF. The CDR3 coding sequence is TGTGCCAGCAGCCTCGATCCCCCGCCCCCAGATACGCAGTATTTT.

This clonotype turned up a few times. V is TRBV2 and J is TRBJ1-5, with D tentatively TRBD1 (5 bases). The germline V and J ends were trimmed by 2 bases and 0 bases, with 11 bases remaining between them. The germline CDR1 and CDR2 sequences are SNHLY and FYNNEI. The CDR3 contains 16 residues. The CDR3 loop reads CASSETGTYSNQPQHF. The CDR3 DNA follows: TGTGCCAGCAGTGAAACCGGGACCTATAGCAATCAGCCCCAGCATTTT.

At least ten counts were recorded for this clonotype. The chain joins TRBV6-2 or TRBV6-3 to TRBJ2-2, with TRBD1 as a possible D gene (6 bases). V was shortened by 5 bases and J by 5 bases, with 15 bases between the two germline ends. CDR3 length: 15 residues. In germline, CDR1 is MNHEY, CDR2 SVGEGT. For the CDR3, the DNA is TGTGCCAGCAGTACCATCAGGGGATTAACCGGGGAGCTGTTTTTT. It translates to CASSTIRGLTGELFF.

This clonotype was seen repeatedly, ten times or more. The V gene is TRBV5-5, the J gene TRBJ2-1, with TRBD2 as a possible D gene (5 bases). Germline-derived CDR1 and CDR2 are SGHKS and YYEKEE (reference sequence). The CDR3 is 15 amino acids. Trimming stripped 0 bases from V and 3 bases from J, with 10 bases between. CDR3 nucleotide sequence: TGTGCCAGCAGCTTGGAGCGGCAGGACTACAATGAGCAGTTCTTC. It codes for CASSLERQDYNEQFF.

This clonotype was picked up many times. This chain joins TRBV18 and TRBJ2-1, with D hard to call. The germline V and J ends were trimmed by 3 bases and 0 bases, with 12 bases remaining between them. Germline CDR1 reads KGHSH; CDR2 reads LQKENI. The CDR3 covers 16 residues. Written as DNA, the CDR3 is TGTGCCAGCTCACCGGTGGGTGATAGCTCCTACAATGAGCAGTTCTTC. Encoded protein: CASSPVGDSSYNEQFF. The full variable domain, completed using reference TRBV18 and TRBJ2-1, is NAGVMQNPRHLVRRRGQEARLRCSPMKGHSHVYWYRQLPEEGLKFMVYLQKENIIDESGMPKERFSAEFPKEGPSILRIQQVVRGDSAAYFCASSPVGDSSYNEQFFGPGTRLTVL.

J is TRBJ1-1 and V is TRBV5-4, with D maybe TRBD1 (5 bases). With 0 bases removed from V and 0 bases from J, the gap between germline ends came to 12 bases. Germline loops: CDR1 SGHNT, CDR2 YYREEE (reference sequence). The CDR3 spans 16 residues. The CDR3, as DNA: TGTGCCAGCAGCTTGGAGCCAGGGATAATGAACACTGAAGCTTTCTTT. Encoded protein: CASSLEPGIMNTEAFF.

The chain combines TRBV27 with TRBJ2-5; D is unclear. The CDR3 runs 14 residues. Trimming took 0 bases from V and 10 from J, leaving 15 bases between them. CDR1 and CDR2 (germline): MNHEY, SMNVEV (reference sequence). The DNA for the CDR3 is TGTGCCAGCAGTTTATCGATAACCTCTCGGCACCAGTACTTC. Protein: CASSLSITSRHQYF.

This clonotype was counted many times. V and J are TRBV2 and TRBJ1-5; 10 positions match TRBD1. J lost 6 bases, V lost 4 bases, and 3 bases had no gene match. The germline V gene encodes CDR1 SNHLY and CDR2 FYNNEI. CDR3 length: 14 residues. In nucleotides, the CDR3 is TGTGCCAGCAGTGGGGACAGGGGATCTCAGCCCCAGCATTTT. It encodes CASSGDRGSQPQHF.

This clonotype was counted many times. The V call is TRBV7-6, the J call TRBJ1-6; 7 bases map to TRBD1. Unmatched junction bases numbered 10, after V lost 5 bases and J lost 6 bases. Germline values: CDR1 SGHVS, CDR2 FNYEAQ. The CDR3 runs to 16 residues. This chain's CDR3 is CASSRYLTGINSPLHF. The CDR3 DNA sequence: TGTGCCAGCAGCAGATACCTGACAGGGATTAATTCACCCCTCCACTTT. Together with reference TRBV7-6 and TRBJ1-6, the CDR3 gives the full variable domain: GAGVSQSPRYKVTKRGQDVALRCDPISGHVSLYWYRQALGQGPEFLTYFNYEAQQDKSGLPNDRFSAERPEGSISTLTIQRTEQRDSAMYRCASSRYLTGINSPLHFGNGTRLTVT.

This clonotype was detected many times. The chain links TRBV7-2 to TRBJ2-7; D is possibly TRBD2 (6 bases). The germline V gene has CDR1 SGHTA and CDR2 FQGNSA. V was shortened by 2 bases and J by 6 bases, with 8 bases between the two germline ends. CDR3 length equals 12 residues. The CDR3 region is CASSLLGGEQYF. In DNA, the CDR3 is TGTGCCAGCAGCTTATTGGGGGGCGAGCAGTACTTC.